This T cell receptor beta chain was documented in a study of blood T cells in healthy people across ages. Findings and caveats of the study: Diversity was estimated from one million T cells, and these estimates were considered underestimates. More naive CD4+ cells and higher diversity marked long-lived donors relative to aged donors. The study found TCR beta diversity correlated strongly with naive T cell percentage.

A remark on this clonotype: Its antigen is currently unknown.

Through a sample-barcoded 5' primer and a J-beta primer mix, a second PCR was run for roughly 6 to 11 cycles. TCRdb reprocessed the 5' RACE reads via MiXCR and lists one record per CDR3 protein. The table shows 1.5 million to 1.8 million distinct CDR3 sequences, with under 55% occurring only once. Per the germline V gene, CDR1 is ENHRY and CDR2 is SYGVKD. Trimming removed 7 bases from V and 4 bases from J, with 17 bases in between. The CDR3 contains 14 residues. This sequence originates from a woman aged 18-29 years in good health. The chain links TRBV10-3 to TRBJ2-7; D gene uncertain. The sample taken for sequencing was blood. The CDR3 protein is CAITKAGSAYEQYF. In DNA, the CDR3 is TGTGCCATCACAAAGGCAGGTTCAGCGTACGAGCAGTACTTC.